The source of this T cell receptor beta chain is a study of identical twins. Study results and limitations: Conclusions leaned on cross-sectional statistical analysis and did not track the same donors over time. Weaker excess twin sharing was observed in beta out-of-frame sequences.

A template switching step contributed a universal primer site, while unique molecular identifiers were present in the cDNA. TCRdb processed the 5' RACE reads anew with MiXCR; each CDR3 protein has one entry. The profile covers a few hundred thousand distinct CDR3 sequences, with around a sixth appearing a single time and 12% taken by the ten largest. Healthy Caucasians, and only they, were the donors. This clonotype was found a few times. Its specificity is unknown. The CDR3 contains 17 residues. Germline assignment: CDR1 SGHVS and CDR2 FQNEAQ. V dropped 1 base and J dropped 5 bases, with 18 bases sitting between them.

Material for sequencing was naive T cells sorted from blood. This receptor was obtained from a man over 45 in good health. The V call is TRBV7-8, the J call TRBJ2-1; unclear D gene. CDR3 sequence: CASSLVVLHTLNNEQFF. The CDR3 DNA reads as TGTGCCAGCAGCTTAGTCGTTCTCCACACCCTAAACAATGAGCAGTTCTTC.